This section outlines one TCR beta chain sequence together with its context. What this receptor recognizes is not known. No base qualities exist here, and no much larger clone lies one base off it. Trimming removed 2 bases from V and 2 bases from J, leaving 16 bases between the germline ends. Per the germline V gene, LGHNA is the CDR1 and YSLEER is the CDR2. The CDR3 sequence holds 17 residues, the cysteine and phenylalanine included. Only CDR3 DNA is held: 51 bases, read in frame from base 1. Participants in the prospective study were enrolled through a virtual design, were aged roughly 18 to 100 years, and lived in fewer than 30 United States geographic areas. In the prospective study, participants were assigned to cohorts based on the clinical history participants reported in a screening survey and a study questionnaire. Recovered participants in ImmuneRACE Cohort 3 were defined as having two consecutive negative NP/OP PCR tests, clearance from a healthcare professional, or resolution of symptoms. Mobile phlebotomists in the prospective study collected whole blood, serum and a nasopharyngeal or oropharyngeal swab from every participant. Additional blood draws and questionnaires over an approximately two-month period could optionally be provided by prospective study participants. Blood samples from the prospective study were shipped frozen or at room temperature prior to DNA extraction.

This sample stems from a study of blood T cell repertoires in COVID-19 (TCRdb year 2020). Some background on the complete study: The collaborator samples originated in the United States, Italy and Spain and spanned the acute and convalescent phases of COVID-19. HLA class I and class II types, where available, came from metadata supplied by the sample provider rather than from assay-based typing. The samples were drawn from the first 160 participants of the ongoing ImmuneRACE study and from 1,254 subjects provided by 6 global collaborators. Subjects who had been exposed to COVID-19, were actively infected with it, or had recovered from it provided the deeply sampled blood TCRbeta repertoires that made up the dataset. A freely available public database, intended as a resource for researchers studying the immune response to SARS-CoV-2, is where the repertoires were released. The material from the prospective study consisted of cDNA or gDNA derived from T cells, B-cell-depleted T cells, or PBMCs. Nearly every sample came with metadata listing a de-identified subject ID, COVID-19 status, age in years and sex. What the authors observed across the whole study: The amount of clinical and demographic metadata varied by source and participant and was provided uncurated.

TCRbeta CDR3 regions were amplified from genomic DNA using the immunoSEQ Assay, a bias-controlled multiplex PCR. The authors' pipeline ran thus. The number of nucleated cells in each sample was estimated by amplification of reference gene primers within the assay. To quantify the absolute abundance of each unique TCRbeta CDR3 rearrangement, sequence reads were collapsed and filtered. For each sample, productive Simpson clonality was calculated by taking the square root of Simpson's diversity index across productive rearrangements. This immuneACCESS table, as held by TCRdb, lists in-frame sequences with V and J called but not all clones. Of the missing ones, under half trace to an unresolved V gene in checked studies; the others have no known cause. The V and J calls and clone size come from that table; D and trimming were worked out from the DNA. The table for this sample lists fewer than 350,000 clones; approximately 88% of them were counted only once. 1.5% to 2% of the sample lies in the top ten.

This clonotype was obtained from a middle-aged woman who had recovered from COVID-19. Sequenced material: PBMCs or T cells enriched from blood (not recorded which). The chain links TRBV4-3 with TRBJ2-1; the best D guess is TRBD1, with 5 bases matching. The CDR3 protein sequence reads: CASSQKGPGGAYNEQFF. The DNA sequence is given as TGCGCCAGCAGCCAAAAGGGGCCGGGTGGAGCCTACAATGAGCAGTTCTTC.